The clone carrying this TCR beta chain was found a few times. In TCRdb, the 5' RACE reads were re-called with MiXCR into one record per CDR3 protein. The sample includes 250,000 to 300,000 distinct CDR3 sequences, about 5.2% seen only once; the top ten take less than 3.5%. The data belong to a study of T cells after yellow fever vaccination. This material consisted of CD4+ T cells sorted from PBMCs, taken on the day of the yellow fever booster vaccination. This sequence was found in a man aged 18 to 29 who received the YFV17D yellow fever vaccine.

The CDR3 bases are TGTGCCAGCAGTGCCGACAGGTCAACTAATGAAAAACTGTTTTTT. As protein: CASSADRSTNEKLFF. The chain uses TRBV2 and TRBJ1-4; possibly TRBD1 for D (6 bases). V lost 4 bases, J lost 0 bases, and 9 bases lay in between. Looked up from germline, CDR1 is SNHLY and CDR2 is FYNNEI. This CDR3 is built from 15 residues.